The source of this T cell receptor (beta chain) is a study of CD8+CD57+ T cells in acquired aplastic anemia. Across the study: Sorted CD4+ plus CD8+ cells gave DNA averaging roughly 3.2 ug.

Notes on the study in general: Sharing between patients and controls was observed for roughly 30 CD8+ CDR3 sequences.

Investigators profiled TCR beta VDJ and CDR3 from genomic DNA template. TCRdb ran MiXCR on the reads and lists one entry per CDR3 protein. This sample carries about 160,000 distinct CDR3 sequences, about 50% of them seen once, and the ten largest clones take more than 30%. This clonotype has ten or more counts. The target antigen is unknown. V was cut by 9 bases and J by 3 bases, with 5 bases left in between. Germline V CDR1 and CDR2: LGHNT, FRNRAP. The CDR3 covers 10 residues. Patients selected for sequencing had displayed CD8+CD57+ cell expansion by flow cytometry. The diagnosis in all patients was severe acquired aplastic anemia.

The sequence came from a human donor with aplastic anemia. The chain recombines TRBV12-5 with TRBJ1-2; D is undetermined. Sequencing was carried out using sorted CD4+, CD8+, or CD8+CD57+ T cells (not recorded which) from PBMCs. The DNA for the CDR3 is TGTGCTAGCTGGGACTATGGCTACACCTTC. Amino acid sequence: CASWDYGYTF.